These 24 T cell receptor beta chains originate from one sample sequenced in a study of blood T cell repertoires in COVID-19. Sequenced by immunoSEQ multiplex PCR; TCRdb stores in-frame clones only, minus some. The sample comprises approximately 41,000 clones, approximately 85% of which are singletons, and 39% rests with the top ten. The sample comprised peripheral blood. These receptors originate from a man aged 40-49 years with active or convalescent COVID-19.

This clone was detected only once. The chain combines TRBV7-9 with TRBJ2-2; 9 bases are shared with TRBD1. This CDR3 contains 16 residues. V gave up 5 bases and J gave up 6 bases; unmatched junction bases: 10. CDR1 is SEHNR and CDR2 is FQNEAQ in the germline V gene (reference sequence). In DNA form, the CDR3 reads TGTGCCAGCAGCGTCGACGGCGGGACAGGGTCCGGGGAGCTGTTTTTT. The encoded protein is CASSVDGGTGSGELFF.

The chain has TRBV24-1 and TRBJ1-1, with D hard to call. The CDR3 runs 11 residues. Germline V gives CDR1 KGHDR, CDR2 SFDVKD. The germline V and J ends were trimmed by 9 bases and 5 bases, with 9 bases remaining between them. Written as DNA, the CDR3 is TGTGCCACCTCCCGGGGTACTGAAGCTTTCTTT. Its protein is CATSRGTEAFF.

The CDR3 protein is CASSYSGKETQYF. DNA of the CDR3: TGTGCCAGCAGTTACAGCGGAAAAGAGACCCAGTACTTC. V usage is TRBV6-5 and J usage is TRBJ2-5; weak D call: TRBD2 (5 bases). Trimming pared 2 bases from V and 3 bases from J, leaving 7 bases between. There are 13 residues in the CDR3. Germline CDR1 MNHEY, CDR2 SVGAGI.

This sequence joins TRBV19 and TRBJ1-2; 7 positions agree with TRBD1. This CDR3 has 12 residues. The germline gives CDR1 LNHDA, CDR2 SQIVND (reference sequence). J was trimmed by 4 bases and V by 8 bases; bases with no gene match: 4. The CDR3 protein is CASQGDVYGYTF. The CDR3 DNA sequence: TGTGCCAGTCAGGGGGACGTCTATGGCTACACCTTC.

This sequence joins TRBV6-5 and TRBJ1-5; tentatively, D is TRBD1 (6 bases). Germline V gene sequence: CDR1 MNHEY, CDR2 SVGAGI. The CDR3 sequence is 14 residues long. Trimming removed 3 bases at V and 6 bases at J, with 12 bases between. CDR3: CASSYNRDGQPQHF. CDR3 DNA sequence: TGTGCCAGCAGTTATAACAGGGACGGTCAGCCCCAGCATTTT.

This chain connects TRBV28 to TRBJ2-1, with 9 bases matching TRBD1. Germline V gene lookup returns CDR1 MDHEN and CDR2 SYDVKM. Trimming took 3 bases from V and 8 from J; bases not matched to a gene: 5. CDR3 size: 14 residues. The CDR3 protein is CASSFFRDRDEQFF. The CDR3 DNA sequence: TGTGCCAGCAGTTTTTTCCGGGACAGGGATGAGCAGTTCTTC.

This clone was seen a handful of times. The CDR3 protein is CAISESGGNSNQPQHF. The CDR3 DNA reads as TGTGCCATCAGTGAGTCGGGAGGGAACAGCAATCAGCCCCAGCATTTT. J is TRBJ1-5 and V is TRBV10-3; no clear D. Germline values: CDR1 ENHRY, CDR2 SYGVKD. The CDR3 spans 16 residues. Trimming removed 0 bases at V and 1 base at J, with 10 bases between.

The V and J genes are TRBV5-4 and TRBJ1-4; possibly TRBD1 for D (5 bases). Between the trimmed V and J ends, which lost 5 bases and 7 bases, there was a span of 24 bases. Germline CDR1 SGHNT, CDR2 YYREEE (reference sequence). CDR3 length: 17 amino acids. CDR3 region: CASSHRGQGSGGEKLFF. CDR3 nucleotides: TGTGCCAGCAGTCACAGAGGTCAGGGATCGGGGGGTGAAAAACTGTTTTTT.

CDR3 coding DNA: TGTGCCACCAGTGATTATGGACAGGGGGCAGGGGAGCAGTACTTC. This translates into CATSDYGQGAGEQYF. The rearrangement joins TRBV24-1 to TRBJ2-7; 11 bases line up with TRBD1. V trimming: 2 bases; J trimming: 7 bases; junction bases outside the gene matches: 6. The CDR3 loop spans 15 amino acids. The germline CDR1 and CDR2 sequences are KGHDR and SFDVKD.

The genes are TRBV3-1 (or the pseudogene TRBV3-2) and TRBJ2-3; 13 bases are shared with TRBD2. CDR3 length equals 20 residues. Germline lookup yields CDR1 LGHDT and CDR2 YNNKEL (reference sequence). Trimming took 0 bases from V and 4 from J; bases not matched to a gene: 13. The CDR3 region has the DNA TGTGCCAGCAGCCAAGATATCAGGACTAGCGGGAGAGGGATGGCAGATACGCAGTATTTT. Encoded protein: CASSQDIRTSGRGMADTQYF.

The chain uses TRBV10-3 and TRBJ2-7, with D possibly TRBD1 on 8 matching bases. The germline V gene has CDR1 ENHRY and CDR2 SYGVKD. This CDR3 has 14 amino acids. V was pared by 10 bases and J by 0 bases, with 16 bases between. Written as DNA, the CDR3 is TGTGCCACCCAAACAGGGGGGGGCTCCTACGAGCAGTACTTC. Encoded protein: CATQTGGGSYEQYF.

This clone was recorded once. This chain joins TRBV18 and TRBJ2-1, with a tentative D call TRBD1 (6 bases). The CDR3 extends over 17 amino acids. Trimming stripped 1 base from V and 5 bases from J, with 18 bases between. CDR1 is KGHSH, CDR2 LQKENI, per germline. The CDR3 is CASSPRISGAGDNEQFF. The CDR3 nucleotides read TGTGCCAGCTCACCACGAATATCAGGGGCTGGGGACAATGAGCAGTTCTTC.

The genes are TRBV6-5 and TRBJ2-1, with D maybe TRBD2 (5 bases). Germline V lookup: CDR1 MNHEY, CDR2 SVGAGI. Trimming took off 8 bases at V and 0 bases at J, with 14 bases between the two ends. CDR3 size: 15 residues. The CDR3 spells CASLLGESSYNEQFF. CDR3 DNA sequence: TGTGCCAGCCTCCTCGGGGAGAGCTCCTACAATGAGCAGTTCTTC.

Remarks on this clone: A junction end diverges from the germline sequence, so it may reflect a read error. The chain carries TRBV12-3 or TRBV12-4 and TRBJ2-7, with 7 nucleotides matching TRBD2. The CDR3 length is 9 residues. In DNA form, the CDR3 reads TGTGCCAGCAGCTCCCCACTAGCGTTC. Encoded protein: CASSSPLAF.

J is TRBJ2-3 and V is TRBV5-4; tentative D call: TRBD1 (5 bases). CDR3 size: 13 residues. The germline V and J ends were trimmed by 6 bases and 2 bases, with 10 bases remaining between them. Per the germline V gene, CDR1 is SGHNT and CDR2 is YYREEE (reference sequence). CDR3 protein: CASNKQDTDTQYF. In DNA form, the CDR3 reads TGTGCCAGCAACAAACAGGACACAGATACGCAGTATTTT.

The rearrangement uses TRBV28 and TRBJ1-5; possible D gene TRBD1, 6 bases. The CDR3 has 12 amino acids. Looked up from germline, CDR1 is MDHEN and CDR2 is SYDVKM. CDR3 in DNA: TGTACACACGGGGAGGGGGATCAGCCCCAGCATTTT. Translation gives CTHGEGDQPQHF.

The V and J genes are TRBV7-2 and TRBJ2-3, with D possibly matching TRBD2 (6 bases). The germline gives CDR1 SGHTA, CDR2 FQGNSA. The CDR3 runs to 14 residues. Trimming cost V 2 bases and J 7 bases, with 13 bases left between them. DNA of the CDR3: TGTGCCAGCAGCTTACAGGGTGGACTAAATACGCAGTATTTT. It is translated as CASSLQGGLNTQYF.

The rearrangement links TRBV9 to TRBJ1-3; D gene uncertain. Trimming pared 1 base from V and 3 bases from J, leaving 2 bases between. The CDR3 loop spans 12 amino acids. Per the germline V gene, CDR1 is SGDLS and CDR2 is YYNGEE. CDR3 amino acids: CASSVHGNTIYF. The CDR3 DNA reads as TGTGCCAGCAGCGTACATGGAAACACCATATATTTT.

The chain combines TRBV2 with TRBJ1-3; D gene ambiguous. V was shortened by 3 bases and J by 0 bases, with 6 bases between the two germline ends. The germline CDR1 and CDR2 sequences are SNHLY and FYNNEI. The CDR3 extends over 14 amino acids. This CDR3 is CASSEGDSGNTIYF. CDR3 coding DNA: TGTGCCAGCAGTGAGGGAGACTCTGGAAACACCATATATTTT.

V and J are TRBV7-2 and TRBJ1-2; TRBD1 matches 7 bases. Trimming at V came to 0 bases and at J to 6 bases, leaving 7 bases not matched to a gene. CDR1 and CDR2 from the germline V gene are SGHTA and FQGNSA. The CDR3 contains 15 residues. CDR3: CASSLAWDSSDGYTF. CDR3 coding DNA: TGTGCCAGCAGCTTAGCGTGGGACAGTTCGGATGGCTACACCTTC.

In its sample, this clone was seen a few times. The rearrangement uses TRBV19 and TRBJ2-7, with 9 bases matching TRBD1. Per germline, CDR1 LNHDA and CDR2 SQIVND (reference sequence). V lost 6 bases and J lost 4; bases outside the gene matches: 4. The CDR3 covers 13 residues. This CDR3 reads CASSPTGGYEQYF. The DNA of the CDR3 is TGTGCCAGTAGCCCGACAGGGGGTTACGAGCAGTACTTC.

The J gene is TRBJ1-6, the V gene TRBV27, with 12 bases matching TRBD1. Germline CDR1 reads MNHEY; CDR2 reads SMNVEV (reference sequence). The CDR3 runs to 17 residues. J gave up 7 bases and V 3 bases, and 7 bases lay outside the gene matches. CDR3 loop: CASSLGTGGGGNSPLHF. CDR3 nucleotides: TGTGCCAGCAGTTTGGGGACAGGGGGCGGCGGGAATTCACCCCTCCACTTT.

V is TRBV19 and J is TRBJ1-5; the match to TRBD1 covers 12 bases. Germline V gene lookup returns CDR1 LNHDA and CDR2 SQIVND (reference sequence). The CDR3 sequence is 18 residues long. The junction had 13 bases not matched to a gene; V was cut back by 6 bases and J by 4 bases. CDR3 protein: CASRSKTGQGASNQPQHF. CDR3 DNA: TGTGCCAGTAGAAGTAAAACGGGACAGGGGGCAAGTAATCAGCCCCAGCATTTT.

This chain joins TRBV7-2 and TRBJ1-2, with D possibly TRBD1 on 6 matching bases. Germline CDR1 SGHTA, CDR2 FQGNSA. Between the trimmed V and J ends, which lost 2 bases and 8 bases, there was a span of 12 bases. The CDR3 totals 13 residues. CDR3: CASSLNGGLGYTF. The CDR3 nucleotides read TGTGCCAGCAGCTTAAACGGGGGGCTCGGCTACACCTTC.